This T cell receptor (beta chain) emerged from a study of OX40 agonist ivuxolimab in advanced cancers. On the study more broadly: Melanoma, hepatocellular carcinoma, head and neck or renal cell cancer occurred in dose-escalation patients.

Some clones are missing from TCRdb's copy, which holds only in-frame ones; the method was immunoSEQ multiplex PCR. The profile shows fewer than 90,000 clones, roughly 84% of them singletons. The V gene's germline CDR1 is MNHNS and CDR2 SASEGT. V shed 1 base and J 0 bases; nucleotides not matched to a gene: 7. CDR3 length equals 18 residues. The origin of this receptor is an adult with an advanced solid tumor such as melanoma, head and neck, liver or kidney cancer. The chain links TRBV6-1 to TRBJ2-7; 12 bases map to TRBD2. The sample was CD4+ or CD8+ T cells sorted from blood, taken in a trial of the OX40 agonist ivuxolimab. CDR3: CASSEGRLAGGISYEQYF. The CDR3 DNA follows: TGTGCCAGCAGTGAAGGTCGTCTAGCGGGAGGGATCTCCTACGAGCAGTACTTC.